Listed below are T cell receptor beta chains from one sample, sequenced in a study of shared T cell receptors in the human thymus. The protocol was immunoSEQ multiplex PCR, while the TCRdb copy is restricted to in-frame clones and leaves out a portion. The data contain hundreds of thousands of clones, around 87% of them singletons. In addition, the sample was reused for a study of human thymus T cells.

The sequenced material came from thymocytes. These receptors were taken from a boy under two years old with a congenital heart defect. Both conserved end residues are part of each CDR3. D genes are given only for firm matches. Expanded clones are given a class, and other clones once, few, many or no size at all.

TRBJ2-7 TRBV5-1 TRBD1 NA CASSWDRLGTYEQYF TGCGCCAGCAGCTGGGACAGGTTAGGCACCTACGAGCAGTACTTC
TRBJ1-1 TRBV28 NA NA CASTRGENTEAFF TGTGCCAGCACCCGGGGGGAGAACACTGAAGCTTTTTTT
TRBJ2-7 TRBV6-5 TRBD1 NA CASRQGLSYEQYF TGTGCCAGCAGACAGGGGCTCTCCTACGAGCAGTACTTC
TRBJ1-1 TRBV6-5 NA NA CASSSPGELDTEAFF TGTGCCAGCAGTAGCCCAGGGGAATTAGACACTGAAGCTTTCTTT
TRBJ2-5 TRBV27 NA NA CASSFRTLQGETQYF TGTGCCAGCAGTTTCCGGACCCTCCAGGGGGAGACCCAGTACTTC
TRBJ1-1 TRBV30 NA NA CAWSVDGHVNTEAFF TGTGCCTGGAGTGTTGACGGACACGTGAACACTGAAGCTTTCTTT
TRBJ2-7 TRBV4-1 NA NA CASSQDVAGRESSYEQYF TGCGCCAGCAGCCAGGACGTCGCCGGACGGGAGAGCTCCTACGAGCAGTACTTC
TRBJ2-3 TRBV18 TRBD2 NA CASSPRELAGGGDTQYF TGTGCCAGCTCACCACGCGAACTAGCGGGGGGCGGAGATACGCAGTATTTT
TRBJ2-1 TRBV12-5 TRBD2 NA CASGRDLAGRENEQFF TGTGCTAGTGGCCGTGATCTAGCGGGAAGAGAGAATGAGCAGTTCTTC
TRBJ2-2 TRBV6-5 NA few CASSYSGTTNTGELFF TGTGCCAGCAGTTACTCCGGGACAACGAACACCGGGGAGCTGTTTTTT
TRBJ1-4 TRBV6-5 NA NA CASSYRGRFEKLFF TGTGCCAGCAGTTATAGAGGGAGGTTTGAAAAACTGTTTTTT
TRBJ2-1 TRBV4-3 TRBD2 few CASSQGRKSGSSYNEQFF TGCGCCAGCAGCCAAGGACGGAAAAGCGGGAGCTCCTACAATGAGCAGTTCTTC
TRBJ1-6 TRBV7-3 TRBD1 NA CASRSSGARPQSDRRRPLHF TGTGCCAGCAGGTCAAGCGGAGCCCGGCCCCAATCGGACAGGCGGAGACCCCTCCACTTT
TRBJ1-6 TRBV4-1 NA NA CASSQVSNRANSPLHF TGCGCCAGCAGCCAAGTTTCGAACAGGGCTAATTCACCCCTCCACTTT
TRBJ1-5 TRBV28 TRBD1 NA CASSNRGNQPQHF TGTGCCAGCAGTAACAGGGGGAATCAGCCCCAGCATTTT
TRBJ1-5 TRBV10-3 TRBD1 once CAISKDRGQDQPQHF TGTGCCATCAGTAAAGACAGGGGTCAGGATCAGCCCCAGCATTTT
TRBJ2-7 TRBV28 TRBD1 NA CASSPRIRDREYEQYF TGTGCCAGCAGTCCCCGGATTCGTGACAGGGAATACGAGCAGTACTTC
TRBJ2-5 TRBV28 TRBD2 NA CAIRGSGREETQYF TGTGCCATTCGGGGTAGCGGGAGGGAGGAGACCCAGTACTTC
TRBJ2-7 TRBV27 TRBD1 NA CASVWDRTYEQYF TGTGCCAGCGTTTGGGACAGAACCTACGAGCAGTACTTC
TRBJ2-2 TRBV6-4 NA NA CASSKQGPGNTGELFF TGTGCCAGCAGCAAACAGGGCCCCGGCAACACCGGGGAGCTGTTTTTT
TRBJ2-7 TRBV5-1 TRBD1 NA CASSGGQLTYEQYF TGCGCCAGCAGCGGGGGACAGCTTACCTACGAGCAGTACTTC
TRBJ1-6 TRBV5-1 NA NA CASSLQGRSPLHF TGCGCCAGCAGCTTGCAGGGAAGGTCACCCCTCCACTTT
TRBJ1-6 TRBV4-3 TRBD1 NA CASSQGTGVNSPLHF TGCGCCAGCAGCCAGGGGACAGGGGTCAATTCACCCCTCCACTTT
TRBJ1-1 TRBV7-2 TRBD1 once CASSLANRDSPTEAFF TGTGCCAGCAGCTTAGCAAACCGGGACAGTCCCACTGAAGCTTTCTTT
TRBJ1-1 TRBV6-5 NA NA CASRKTGMNTEAFF TGTGCCAGCAGAAAAACAGGGATGAACACTGAAGCTTTCTTT
TRBJ1-1 TRBV6-5 TRBD1 once CASSYSTTGATEAFF TGTGCCAGCAGTTACTCGACTACAGGGGCCACTGAAGCTTTCTTT
TRBJ2-5 TRBV10-3 NA NA CAISRGQETQYF TGTGCCATCAGCAGGGGACAAGAGACCCAGTACTTC
TRBJ2-3 TRBV5-1 TRBD1 NA CASSLPRQGASTDTQYF TGCGCCAGCAGCCTACCGCGGCAGGGGGCCAGCACAGATACGCAGTATTTT
TRBJ1-2 TRBV5-1 TRBD1 NA CASVPWTGWVYGYTF TGCGCCAGCGTCCCTTGGACAGGGTGGGTCTATGGCTACACCTTC
TRBJ2-7 TRBV5-4 NA NA CASSDDGSESSYEQYF TGTGCCAGCAGCGACGATGGTAGCGAGAGCTCCTACGAGCAGTACTTC
TRBJ2-7 TRBV20-1 NA NA CSARLGIEQYF TGCAGTGCTAGGCTAGGTATCGAGCAGTACTTC